This T cell receptor beta chain was recorded in a study of CD8 T cells in ankylosing spondylitis. This clonotype came up a few times. Its target is not known. Researchers built TCR beta libraries using quantitative 5'-RACE with molecular barcodes. TCRdb reprocessed the 5' RACE reads with MiXCR, giving one entry per CDR3 protein. The profile shows more than 400,000 distinct CDR3 sequences, about 5.7% of them singletons. Study-level findings and limits: Peripheral blood samples showed relatively rare disease-linked clones, and these clones were CD8+. What appeared characteristic of ankylosing spondylitis blood was a TCR beta motif of eight highly homologous variants. Matched ankylosing spondylitis synovial fluid reportedly showed significant enrichment of disease-linked clones.

The V end was cut by 7 bases, the J end by 10 bases, with 18 bases between. Germline CDR1 and CDR2: SGDLS and YYNGEE. The CDR3 extends over 13 amino acids. V gene TRBV9 combines with J gene TRBJ2-1; D is possibly TRBD2 (6 bases). The sequenced material came from blood, either unsorted or a sorted T cell fraction (not recorded which). The sequence was collected from a male donor with ankylosing spondylitis. The CDR3 sequence is CASGGDPAREQFF. The CDR3 DNA reads TGTGCCAGCGGCGGGGACCCCGCTAGGGAGCAGTTCTTC.